Listed here are 3 T cell receptor beta chains from one sample, sequenced in a study of early stage breast cancer tumors. Here immunoSEQ multiplex PCR was the method, and the copy in TCRdb shows in-frame clones only, minus some. Of about 72,000 clones listed, 70% to 85% are singletons. The sequenced sample was blood. The receptors were gathered from a person in their sixties with breast cancer.

The chain recombines TRBV15 with TRBJ1-2; D not certain. In germline, CDR1 is LNHNV, CDR2 YYDKDF (reference sequence). Trimming took off 5 bases at V and 2 bases at J, with 12 bases between the two ends. This CDR3 has 14 residues. CDR3 sequence (DNA): TGTGCCACCAGCCCTGGGCAGGTCAACTATGGCTACACCTTC. This codes for CATSPGQVNYGYTF.

V gene TRBV7-9 combines with J gene TRBJ2-5; 9 bases line up with TRBD1. The trim removed 4 bases at V and 3 bases at J, leaving 9 bases unmatched. The CDR3 sequence is 16 residues long. Germline values: CDR1 SEHNR, CDR2 FQNEAQ (reference sequence). Written as DNA, the CDR3 is TGTGCCAGCAGCTCCAGCGGGACAGGGTCCAAAGAGACCCAGTACTTC. Residues: CASSSSGTGSKETQYF.

The chain uses TRBV10-3 and TRBJ1-1; D is unresolved. Germline loops: CDR1 ENHRY, CDR2 SYGVKD. Trimming took off 4 bases at V and 4 bases at J, with 13 bases between the two ends. The CDR3 has 14 amino acids. As DNA, the CDR3 is TGTGCCATCAGTGCTGAGGGAGGCTCCACTGAAGCTTTCTTT. Translated: CAISAEGGSTEAFF.